This T cell receptor (beta chain) is drawn from a study of cytomegalovirus exposure and HLA in healthy donors. General observations from the study: TCR beta V- and J-gene trimming, according to a later analysis, was linked to a missense DCLRE1C variant. It was taken for granted in presence/absence analyses that sequencing depth across donors was roughly uniform. A likely sequencing artifact accounted for one observed cluster of highly shared sequence variants.

Points on this clone: Its matching antigen is unknown.

Germline V gives CDR1 GTSNPN, CDR2 SVGIG (reference sequence). J gave up 6 bases and V 7 bases, and 14 bases lay outside the gene matches. The length of the CDR3 is 15 residues. The study ran its PCR with 60 Vbeta and 13 Jbeta primers. Sequenced by immunoSEQ multiplex PCR; TCRdb stores in-frame clones only, minus some. The sample holds about 110,000 clones, about 64% seen once. The TCR was taken from a female donor in good health and CMV-seronegative. Sequencing used PBMCs. V usage is TRBV30 and J usage is TRBJ2-2, with 7 bases aligning to TRBD2. CDR3 sequence reads: CALDRAGARPGELFF. CDR3 coding DNA: TGTGCCTTAGACCGTGCGGGAGCCCGGCCCGGGGAGCTGTTTTTT.